This T cell receptor beta chain is from a study of identical twins. Findings of the study overall: Sequences that were beta out-of-frame showed weaker excess twin sharing. Conclusions were drawn cross-sectionally by statistical analysis, without following the same donors.

As for this clonotype: Its antigen is as yet unknown.

It was template switching that added a universal primer site, and there were unique molecular identifiers on the cDNA. TCRdb analysed the 5' RACE reads with MiXCR anew, one entry per CDR3 protein. The sample yields 300,000 to 400,000 distinct CDR3 sequences, approximately 13% seen once. Germline assignment: CDR1 MGHDK and CDR2 SYGVNS. V lost 3 bases to trimming and J lost 10 bases, with 4 bases between them. The CDR3 spans 10 residues. These data are also associated with another study on yellow fever vaccine responses in identical twins.

Sequencing was performed on CD8+ T cells sorted from blood. This TCR came from a young woman in good health. V and J are TRBV25-1 and TRBJ2-1; D remains ambiguous. CDR3 in DNA: TGTGCCAGCAGTGAGGTGGAGCAGTTCTTC. This translates into CASSEVEQFF.